This note documents a single TCR beta chain sequence. TCRdb reanalyzed the 5' RACE reads, giving one entry per CDR3 protein sequence and no DNA. The listing records around 150,000 distinct CDR3 sequences. This specimen comes from a study of monozygotic twins with inflammatory bowel disease. CDR3 length equals 14 residues. The germline V gene encodes CDR1 SGHTA and CDR2 FQGNSA. The source material was blood. The chain carries TRBV7-2 and TRBJ1-1; TCRdb outputs TRBD1, but without DNA this stays unchecked. This sequence originates from a human donor with ulcerative colitis or Crohn's disease, or a healthy co-twin of an affected twin (not recorded which). The CDR3 here is CASSLTGPNTEAFF.